This TCR beta chain was identified during a study of CD8 T cells in ankylosing spondylitis. V was shortened by 4 bases and J by 5 bases, with 11 bases between the two germline ends. The CDR3 has 13 amino acids. Germline V gives CDR1 ENHRY, CDR2 SYGVKD. Study findings and constraints: Reportedly, significant enrichment of disease-linked clones occurred in matched ankylosing spondylitis synovial fluid. In ankylosing spondylitis blood, a motif of seven or eight highly homologous TCR beta variants appeared characteristic.

A note on this clonotype: Its antigen is undetermined.

Quantitative 5'-RACE with molecular barcodes produced the TCR beta libraries. Each CDR3 protein gets one entry after TCRdb re-called the 5' RACE reads with MiXCR. Among some 840,000 distinct CDR3 sequences listed, 12% were seen once. The clonotype comes from a male donor with ankylosing spondylitis. The sample taken for sequencing was blood, either unsorted or a sorted T cell fraction (not recorded which). This chain connects TRBV10-3 to TRBJ1-1; a possible D gene is TRBD1 (6 bases). The CDR3 loop reads CAISGFGQTEAFF. DNA of the CDR3: TGTGCCATCAGTGGGTTCGGACAGACTGAAGCTTTCTTT.